Below, 18 T cell receptor beta chains from the same sample are listed, as sequenced in a study of T-cell reconstitution after alpha-beta-depleted transplantation in children. Unique molecular identifiers featured in how the TCRbeta library was prepared. Each CDR3 protein is one row after TCRdb ran MiXCR on the PCR reads. This repertoire shows fewer than 750,000 distinct CDR3 sequences, 25% to 30% found once; its top ten account for about 35%. The specimen comprised PBMCs, sampled before TCRalphabeta/CD19-depleted stem cell transplant. These receptor sequences come from a boy in the first two years of life with Wiskott-Aldrich syndrome, due to receive a stem cell transplant.

The chain uses TRBV5-6 and TRBJ2-7; 8 bases are a match to TRBD2. The junction had 15 bases not matched to a gene; V was cut back by 4 bases and J by 0 bases. CDR3 length: 18 residues. Germline V lookup: CDR1 SGHDT, CDR2 YYEEEE. The DNA for the CDR3 is TGTGCCAGCAGCACCCGGGGTCGAATTAGCGGGACCTCCTACGAGCAGTACTTC. Translating gives CASSTRGRISGTSYEQYF. The full variable domain, with the rest looked up from reference TRBV5-6 and TRBJ2-7, is DAGVTQSPTHLIKTRGQQVTLRCSPKSGHDTVSWYQQALGQGPQFIFQYYEEEERQRGNFPDRFSGHQFPNYSSELNVNALLLGDSALYLCASSTRGRISGTSYEQYFGPGTRLTVT.

V usage is TRBV5-1 and J usage is TRBJ1-1; D gene uncertain. This CDR3 has 18 residues. Germline-derived CDR1 and CDR2 are SGHRS and YFSETQ. Trimming shortened V by 3 bases and J by 1 base, and 22 bases separated the two germline ends. The CDR3 DNA is TGCGCCAGCAGCTCATTTAGACTGGGAACTTGGGGGAACACTGAAGCTTTCTTT. This gives the protein CASSSFRLGTWGNTEAFF.

This clonotype was counted only a few times. This chain connects TRBV6-1 to TRBJ2-1, with 10 bases fitting TRBD2. The CDR3 is made up of 17 amino acids. The trim removed 5 bases at V and 2 bases at J, leaving 9 bases unmatched. Germline CDR1 MNHNS, CDR2 SASEGT. Here the CDR3 DNA reads TGTGCCAGCAGTCCCCGACTAGCGGGTTACCCCTACAATGAGCAGTTCTTC. This codes for CASSPRLAGYPYNEQFF.

This clonotype showed up just a few times. J is TRBJ1-6 and V is TRBV27; TRBD1 matches at 9 bases. The germline gives CDR1 MNHEY, CDR2 SMNVEV (reference sequence). V trimming: 6 bases; J trimming: 7 bases; junction bases outside the gene matches: 7. This CDR3 comprises 15 residues. CDR3 coding DNA: TGTGCCAGCAGCCGAACCGGGACAGGGAATTCACCCCTCCACTTT. It specifies CASSRTGTGNSPLHF.

The V and J genes are TRBV5-8 and TRBJ2-5, with D perhaps TRBD2 (6 bases). This CDR3 comprises 13 residues. Trimming pared 4 bases from V and 6 bases from J, leaving 13 bases between. In germline, CDR1 is SGHTS, CDR2 YDEGEE. Here the CDR3 reads CASSTTGGKTQYF. The CDR3 DNA reads TGTGCCAGCAGCACTACGGGCGGGAAGACCCAGTACTTC.

A few counts support this clonotype. This CDR3 is CASSLGAIRSGNNEQFF. The CDR3 bases are TGTGCCAGCAGCTTAGGGGCAATCAGGTCTGGGAACAATGAGCAGTTCTTC. The chain couples TRBV7-9 to TRBJ2-1; no firm D call. This CDR3 has 17 residues. The V gene lost 1 base and the J gene lost 5 bases, with 18 bases spanning the gap. CDR1 is SEHNR, CDR2 FQNEAQ, per germline (reference sequence).

This clonotype was detected only a few times. The CDR3 loop reads CASSPPEQYEQYF. CDR3 nucleotide sequence: TGTGCCAGCAGCCCCCCCGAGCAATACGAGCAGTACTTC. The rearrangement uses TRBV7-9 and TRBJ2-7; D is ambiguous. CDR1 SEHNR and CDR2 FQNEAQ come from the germline V gene (reference sequence). This CDR3 is built from 13 residues. V was clipped by 5 bases and J by 4 bases, with 12 bases between them.

A few counts support this clonotype. The CDR3 nucleotides are TGCGCCAGCAGCTTGTTCGACCCGAACACAGATACGCAGTATTTT. It translates to CASSLFDPNTDTQYF. The chain combines TRBV5-1 with TRBJ2-3; no clear D gene. The V and J ends lost 1 base and 2 bases respectively, with 11 bases between them. The CDR3 has 15 amino acids. Germline V CDR1 and CDR2: SGHRS, YFSETQ.

The genes are TRBV20-1 and TRBJ2-1; D is ambiguous. CDR1 is DFQATT and CDR2 is SNEGSKA in the germline V gene (reference sequence). This CDR3 spans 15 amino acids. V dropped 3 bases and J dropped 2 bases, with 14 bases sitting between them. CDR3 in amino acids: CSARHSKDPYNEQFF. The DNA of the CDR3 is TGCAGTGCTAGGCACAGCAAAGATCCCTACAATGAGCAGTTCTTC.

This clonotype came up a few times. The chain is built from TRBV10-2 and TRBJ2-7, with TRBD2 identical over 8 bases. The CDR3 is 16 residues long. The germline gives CDR1 WSHSY, CDR2 SAAADI. V trimming: 0 bases; J trimming: 4 bases; junction bases outside the gene matches: 8. The CDR3 reads CASSESLGLASYEQYF. The DNA for the CDR3 is TGCGCCAGCAGTGAGTCGCTTGGACTAGCAAGTTACGAGCAGTACTTC.

The chain recombines TRBV6-1 with TRBJ2-2; TRBD2 aligns across 11 bases. Per the germline V gene, CDR1 is MNHNS and CDR2 is SASEGT. The CDR3 runs 16 residues. Unmatched junction bases numbered 6, after V lost 5 bases and J lost 4 bases. In DNA form, the CDR3 reads TGTGCCAGCAGTCAACTAGCGGGAGTCTTCACCGGGGAGCTGTTTTTT. Protein product: CASSQLAGVFTGELFF.

V gene TRBV20-1 combines with J gene TRBJ2-7; D tentatively fits TRBD1 or TRBD2 (5 bases each). Germline V gene lookup returns CDR1 DFQATT and CDR2 SNEGSKA (reference sequence). V gave up 5 bases and J gave up 4 bases, with 18 bases separating them. The CDR3 is 14 residues long. The CDR3 nucleotides read TGCAGTGCTTCGGCCGGGACGCGGACTTACGAGCAGTACTTC. This encodes CSASAGTRTYEQYF.

The chain recombines TRBV29-1 with TRBJ2-5; TRBD2 might be the D (5 bases). Trimming left V 7 bases short and J 3 bases short, with 15 bases between. From germline, CDR1 is SQVTM and CDR2 ANQGSEA. The CDR3 sequence is 13 residues long. The CDR3 region is CSARPKGEETQYF. In DNA form, the CDR3 reads TGCAGCGCCCGCCCAAAGGGAGAAGAGACCCAGTACTTC.

The chain uses TRBV5-1 and TRBJ2-1; 10 bases agree with TRBD1. The CDR3 runs 15 residues. Trimming removed 5 bases from V and 9 bases from J; junction bases left unmatched: 11. CDR1 and CDR2 from the germline V gene are SGHRS and YFSETQ. The CDR3 sequence: CASRSGTGDIREQFF. CDR3 DNA sequence: TGCGCCAGCAGGTCCGGGACAGGGGACATACGTGAGCAGTTCTTC.

Only a few counts were recorded for this clonotype. The chain joins TRBV5-1 to TRBJ2-1; TRBD1 agrees at 9 bases. CDR3 length equals 16 residues. The ends lost 4 bases at V and 6 bases at J; junction bases unmatched: 11. Germline CDR1 SGHRS, CDR2 YFSETQ. CDR3 nucleotide sequence: TGCGCCAGCAGCATGGGGACAGGGATTCAGGGCAATGAGCAGTTCTTC. Its translation is CASSMGTGIQGNEQFF.

In nucleotides, the CDR3 is TGTGCCAGTAGTCCATCCGGGCTAGTTTATGAGCAGTTCTTC. This gives the protein CASSPSGLVYEQFF. The chain joins TRBV19 to TRBJ2-1; D uncertain. V lost 5 bases, J lost 8 bases, and 16 bases lay in between. CDR1 is LNHDA, CDR2 SQIVND, per germline (reference sequence). The length of the CDR3 is 14 residues.

This clonotype was picked up a small number of times. J is TRBJ2-5 and V is TRBV20-1, with TRBD2 matching 7 bases. CDR1 DFQATT and CDR2 SNEGSKA come from the germline V gene (reference sequence). After removal of 6 bases from V and 2 bases from J, the junction contained 6 bases not matched to a gene. This CDR3 has 13 amino acids. CDR3 protein: CSAQRDGQETQYF. The CDR3 DNA is TGCAGTGCCCAGCGGGATGGGCAAGAGACCCAGTACTTC.

This clonotype has more than one count but fewer than ten. The V call is TRBV7-2, the J call TRBJ1-2; 8 nucleotides agree with TRBD1. V trimming: 5 bases; J trimming: 2 bases; junction bases outside the gene matches: 13. The CDR3 covers 17 residues. Germline CDR1 and CDR2: SGHTA and FQGNSA. Here the CDR3 reads CASSLGTGRGANYGYTF. CDR3 DNA: TGTGCCAGCAGCCTAGGGACAGGTCGCGGGGCAAACTATGGCTACACCTTC.